Below, 25 T cell receptor beta chains from the same sample are listed, as sequenced in a study of tumor and adjacent non-tumor tissue in lung cancer. This sample's RNA came from whole unsorted tissue. Three rounds of nested PCR, following a modified ARM-PCR protocol, produced the TCRbeta library. MiXCR, applied by TCRdb to the multiplex PCR reads, yields one record per CDR3 protein. Here the sample spans 130,000 or so distinct CDR3 sequences, 66% being singletons. The specimen sequenced was lung tumor tissue. The receptors derive from a man aged 25-40 years with non-small cell lung cancer.

Worth noting for this clonotype: A read error may produce the germline difference seen at one junction end. J is TRBJ2-3 and V is TRBV30; 7 bases are a match to TRBD2. Germline V lookup: CDR1 GTSNPN, CDR2 SVGIG (reference sequence). The CDR3 extends over 14 amino acids. The CDR3 nucleotides read TGTGTCTGGTCCAGCGGGGCGGGTGGAGATACGCAGTATTTT. Translation gives CVWSSGAGGDTQYF.

This clonotype has at least ten counts. V usage is TRBV29-1 and J usage is TRBJ1-2, with D possibly being TRBD1 (6 bases). The germline V gene has CDR1 SQVTM and CDR2 ANQGSEA. The CDR3 covers 11 residues. The V end lost 7 bases, the J end lost 8 bases, and 14 bases lay between the germline ends. CDR3 bases: TGCAGCGGGTCGGGGGCGCGGGGCTACACCTTC. Translated, it gives CSGSGARGYTF.

As concerns this clonotype: One end of the junction does not line up with germline, which may come from a read error. The chain employs TRBV4-1 and TRBJ2-7; 8 bases line up with TRBD2. Germline values: CDR1 MGHRA, CDR2 YSYEKL. This CDR3 is 16 amino acids long. In DNA, the CDR3 is TGCGCCAGCAGTCAAGATGAGACGGGAGGGATCTACGAGCAGTACTTC. It translates to CASSQDETGGIYEQYF.

As for this clonotype: One base away lies a much larger clone, so this may be a sequencing read error. The J gene is TRBJ2-5, the V gene TRBV4-3; D is undetermined. CDR1 LGHNA and CDR2 YSLEER come from the germline V gene. Trimming pared 0 bases from V and 1 base from J, leaving 12 bases between. The length of the CDR3 is 16 residues. CDR3 sequence reads: CASSQDLGRSQETQYF. The CDR3 region has the DNA TGCGCCAGCAGCCAAGATCTCGGCAGGAGCCAAGAGACCCAGTACTTC.

A note on this clonotype: This clone may be a read error of a much larger clone one base away. The rearrangement joins TRBV29-1 to TRBJ2-6, with D possibly TRBD1 on 5 matching bases. The CDR3 length is 14 residues. Per germline, CDR1 SQVTM and CDR2 ANQGSEA. Written as DNA, the CDR3 is TGCAGCGTTAGCTTGAGTATAGGGGCCAACTTCCTGACTTTC. Its protein is CSVSLSIGANFLTF.

The chain joins TRBV6-2 or TRBV6-3 to TRBJ1-5; D is perhaps TRBD2 (5 bases). The J call may be faulty, since TRBJ2-3 better matches the DNA end. This CDR3 is built from 15 residues. Germline CDR1 reads MNHEY; CDR2 reads SVGEGT. DNA of the CDR3: TGTGCCAGCAGTCACGGAGGCTCAGGCAATCAGCCCCAGTATTTT. It translates to CASSHGGSGNQPQYF.

There are a few counts of this clonotype. The chain carries TRBV5-1 and TRBJ2-2, with a tentative D call TRBD2 (6 bases). The CDR3 has 14 residues. V was clipped by 6 bases and J by 4 bases, with 13 bases between them. CDR1 is SGHRS, CDR2 YFSETQ, per germline. In DNA form, the CDR3 reads TGCGCCAGCAAGGAAGGGACTCTCACCGGGGAGCTGTTTTTT. Protein sequence: CASKEGTLTGELFF.

This clonotype has just a few counts. This chain links TRBV5-5 with TRBJ2-3; TRBD2 matches 7 bases. The CDR3 sequence is 14 residues long. Per the germline V gene, CDR1 is SGHKS and CDR2 is YYEKEE (reference sequence). The trim removed 3 bases at V and 4 bases at J, leaving 5 bases unmatched. The CDR3 bases are TGTGCCAGCAGCTGGGGCGGGAGCTCAGATACGCAGTATTTT. Its protein product is CASSWGGSSDTQYF.

This clonotype was found many times. A much larger clonotype is one base distant, so this may be a read error. This CDR3 is CSVLVGERGSYERYF. Written as DNA, the CDR3 is TGCAGCGTCCTGGTGGGGGAGAGGGGCTCCTACGAGCGGTACTTC. V is TRBV29-1 and J is TRBJ2-7, with D possibly being TRBD1 or TRBD2 (5 bases each). This CDR3 has 15 residues. CDR1 and CDR2 (germline): SQVTM, ANQGSEA.

Note on this clonotype: A much more abundant neighbour one base away suggests this may be a read error. The chain joins TRBV29-1 to TRBJ1-2, with D unresolved. The CDR3 runs 12 residues. CDR1 is SQVTM and CDR2 is ANQGSEA in the germline V gene. The CDR3 DNA reads TGCAGCGTTGCAGAGCCCAACTATGGCTGCACCTTC. Its protein product is CSVAEPNYGCTF.

Note on this clonotype: At one end the junction does not follow the germline gene, possibly because of a read error. V usage is TRBV6-6 and J usage is TRBJ2-1, with D tentatively TRBD1 (6 bases). There are 17 residues in the CDR3. CDR1 MNHNY and CDR2 SVGAGI come from the germline V gene (reference sequence). CDR3 nucleotide sequence: TGTGCCAGCAGTCCAGACAACAGGGTCAGCTCCTACAATGAGCAGTTTTTC. Translated: CASSPDNRVSSYNEQFF.

There are many counts of this clonotype. This sequence joins TRBV6-5 and TRBJ2-3; 10 bases are a match to TRBD2. Trimming took 5 bases from V and 5 from J; bases not matched to a gene: 7. Germline V gene lookup returns CDR1 MNHEY and CDR2 SVGAGI. The CDR3 runs 15 residues. The CDR3 region has the DNA TGTGCCAGCAGTAAGAGCGGGGGGGCGAGAGATACGCAGTATTTT. The encoded protein is CASSKSGGARDTQYF.

The CDR3 spells CSAGNGTANSYEQYF. The CDR3 DNA reads as TGCAGTGCTGGCAACGGTACTGCAAACTCCTACGAGCAGTACTTC. This rearrangement joins TRBV20-1 to TRBJ2-7; D remains unclear. Germline V gives CDR1 DFQATT, CDR2 SNEGSKA (reference sequence). Trimming removed 5 bases at V and 0 bases at J, with 17 bases between. The CDR3 totals 15 residues.

A note on this clonotype: At one end the junction does not follow the germline gene, possibly because of a read error. This chain joins TRBV14 and TRBJ2-7; D not certain. The CDR3 consists of 14 residues. Germline CDR1 and CDR2: SGHDN and FVKESK. The CDR3: CVSSQFRLLYEQYF. As DNA, the CDR3 is TGTGTCAGCAGCCAATTTCGCCTCCTCTACGAGCAGTACTTC.

This chain links TRBV12-3 or TRBV12-4 with TRBJ1-1; no clear D. The CDR3 has 13 amino acids. Trimming took 6 bases from V and 1 from J, leaving 9 bases between them. CDR3 residues: CASSPCPNTEAFF. Written as DNA, the CDR3 is TGTGCCAGCAGCCCGTGCCCGAACACTGAAGCTTTCTTT.

This clonotype is a singleton in its sample. Relative to the germline gene, one junction end is altered; a read error may explain this. V is TRBV4-2 and J is TRBJ2-7, with D perhaps matching TRBD1 (5 bases). The CDR3 consists of 14 residues. From germline, CDR1 is LGHNA and CDR2 YNFKEQ. In DNA, the CDR3 is TGTGCCAGCAGTCCCGGAGACGACAGCTACGAGCAGTATTTC. Translation gives CASSPGDDSYEQYF.

In the case of this clonotype: At one boundary the junction diverges from the germline segment, which might be a read error. The chain is built from TRBV11-3 and TRBJ2-7; D not resolved. This CDR3 spans 12 amino acids. Germline lookup yields CDR1 SGHNT and CDR2 YENEEA. The CDR3 protein is CTSSLNLHEQYF. As DNA, the CDR3 is TGTACCAGCAGCTTAAATTTGCACGAGCAGTACTTC.

This clonotype appeared once. This likely comes from a read error, as the CDR3 has no conserved phenylalanine or tryptophan at its end. The limits of the CDR3 on the DNA are not certain, so only TCRdb's listed CDR3 is given. The chain joins TRBV20-1 to TRBJ2-1; the tabulated D call, TRBD2, remains unverified against the DNA. Germline CDR1 reads DFQATT; CDR2 reads SNEGSKA (reference sequence). 14 amino acids form the CDR3, both terminal residues included. CDR3 residues: CSASSAGGPGEQLI.

About this clonotype itself: This may come from a read error, since a much larger clone is one base off. The chain employs TRBV20-1 and TRBJ2-1; 15 bases agree with TRBD2. V was pared by 8 bases and J by 8 bases, with 7 bases of the junction left unmatched. The germline gives CDR1 DFQATT, CDR2 SNEGSKA (reference sequence). This CDR3 spans 14 amino acids. The CDR3 region is CSPDGLAGGDEQFF. For the CDR3, the DNA is TGCAGTCCTGATGGACTAGCGGGGGGGGATGAGCAGTTCTTC.

Concerning this clonotype itself: One junction end disagrees with the germline gene, perhaps due to a read error. This CDR3 is CVSSLDYNEQFF. CDR3 coding DNA: TGTGTCAGCAGCCTCGATTACAATGAGCAGTTCTTC. This chain joins TRBV11-1 and TRBJ2-1; D is unresolved. The CDR3 is 12 residues long. Germline V CDR1 and CDR2: SGHAT, FQDESV (reference sequence).

Details on this clonotype: A read error may be the cause here, since a much bigger clone is one base away. The CDR3 nucleotides are TGTGCCAGCTACGGGAGCAATGAGCAGTTCTTC. The encoded protein is CASYGSNEQFF. The rearrangement links TRBV6-5 to TRBJ2-1; D may be TRBD2 (6 bases). Trimming took 8 bases from V and 6 from J, leaving 8 bases between them. Per the germline V gene, CDR1 is MNHEY and CDR2 is SVGAGI. CDR3 length equals 11 residues.

This rearrangement joins TRBV20-1 to TRBJ2-3; D unresolved. V was clipped by 6 bases and J by 5 bases, with 12 bases between them. The CDR3 has 12 residues. CDR1 is DFQATT and CDR2 is SNEGSKA in the germline V gene (reference sequence). CDR3 loop: CSAPPNIDTQYF. CDR3 nucleotide sequence: TGCAGTGCCCCCCCTAACATAGATACGCAGTATTTT.

In the case of this clonotype: One end of the junction fails to match germline, which may point to a read error. The chain has TRBV7-8 and TRBJ2-5; the D gene is possibly TRBD2 (6 bases). This CDR3 comprises 16 residues. CDR1 and CDR2 from the germline V gene are SGHVS and FQNEAQ. CDR3 nucleotides: TGTGCCAGCAGCTTAGCGAGACCCAACAGGAGGGTGACCCCGTACTTC. Translating gives CASSLARPNRRVTPYF.

Regarding this clonotype: This could be a read error, since a much larger clone is one nucleotide away. This is likely a read error, given that the CDR3 carries no conserved phenylalanine or tryptophan at its end. The J gene is TRBJ2-7, the V gene TRBV6-6, with 8 bases identical to TRBD2. V lost 10 bases to trimming and J lost 7 bases; unmatched junction nucleotides: 9. The CDR3 has 12 amino acids. In germline, CDR1 is MNHNY, CDR2 SVGAGI (reference sequence). CDR3 in DNA: TGTGCCAACACCCTCCGGGGGGGAGAGCAGTACTAC. It encodes CANTLRGGEQYY.

As for this clonotype: A much larger clone is a single base away; this may be a read error. The chain's CDR3 is CSGDPGPDTQYF. CDR3 nucleotide sequence: TGCAGCGGCGACCCAGGCCCTGATACGCAGTATTTT. The chain uses TRBV29-1 and TRBJ2-3; unclear D gene. V was pared by 7 bases and J by 6 bases, with 14 bases between. Per the germline V gene, CDR1 is SQVTM and CDR2 is ANQGSEA. This CDR3 is 12 amino acids long.